A selection of T cell receptor beta chains follows, all from one sample in a study of beta chain features in type 1 diabetes. Sequenced by immunoSEQ multiplex PCR; TCRdb stores in-frame clones only, minus some. The table records fewer than 350,000 clones, around 7.8% of them present only once. Sequencing used central memory CD4+ T cells from blood. The receptors stem from a young woman in good health. CDR3s include the opening cysteine and the closing phenylalanine or tryptophan. A D gene is named only where the DNA matches it firmly. Where a row states a size, it is once, few, many or the class of an expanded clone; other rows omit it.

abundance,d_gene,v_gene,j_gene,CDR3nt,CDR3aa
NA,TRBD1,TRBV5-1,TRBJ1-1,TGCGCCAGCAGCCACAGACAGGGAGGGACGGACACTGAAGCTTTCTTT,CASSHRQGGTDTEAFF
few,TRBD1,TRBV5-1,TRBJ2-1,TGCGCCAGCAGCGTAATTACCGGGACAGGGGTCCACAATGAGCAGTTCTTC,CASSVITGTGVHNEQFF
NA,NA,TRBV2,TRBJ2-3,TGTGCCAGCAAGGATGGTGCCTTCGGGGCCGTAAATACGCAGTATTTT,CASKDGAFGAVNTQYF
NA,NA,TRBV14,TRBJ2-7,TGTGCCAGCAGCCAAACGACCTACGAGCAGTACTTC,CASSQTTYEQYF
few,TRBD1,TRBV19,TRBJ2-3,TGTGCCACCGAGGACAGGGGGCGAACAGATACGCAGTATTTT,CATEDRGRTDTQYF
few,NA,TRBV29-1,TRBJ1-4,TGCAGCGCTTCGGACCGGTTCGAAAAACTGTTTTTT,CSASDRFEKLFF
NA,NA,TRBV18,TRBJ1-1,TGTGCCAGCTCACCCTCTAAGACCCGGGCCACTGAAGCTTTCTTT,CASSPSKTRATEAFF
NA,NA,TRBV7-9,TRBJ2-2,TGTGCCAGCAGCCCTAGGCCCCGAGACATGGGGACCGGGGAGCTGTTTTTT,CASSPRPRDMGTGELFF
few,NA,TRBV6-5,TRBJ1-2,TGTGCCAGCAGTTACGTACCAGGGATGGTCTATGGCTACACCTTC,CASSYVPGMVYGYTF
NA,NA,TRBV5-1,TRBJ2-1,TGCGCCAGCAGCTTGGGTTTGGGGGACACGTACAATGAGCAGTTCTTC,CASSLGLGDTYNEQFF
NA,TRBD1,TRBV20-1,TRBJ1-2,TGCAGTTCACAGGGGGCAGCTGGCTACACCTTC,CSSQGAAGYTF
many,NA,TRBV7-8,TRBJ1-2,TGTGCCAGCAGCAGAGTACAGGGTGGCTATGGCTACACCTTC,CASSRVQGGYGYTF
NA,NA,TRBV19,TRBJ1-5,TGTGCCAGTAGTCCCCGACAGGCAGGCCCTCCGGAACCCCAGCATTTT,CASSPRQAGPPEPQHF
many,NA,TRBV6-5,TRBJ2-3,TGTGCCAGCAGTTACTCTCGGTTCACAGATACGCAGTATTTT,CASSYSRFTDTQYF
few,NA,TRBV28,TRBJ2-3,TGTGCCAGCAGTTGGACAGTGGGCACAGATACGCAGTATTTT,CASSWTVGTDTQYF
few,TRBD1,TRBV4-2,TRBJ2-3,TGTGCCAGCAGCCGCACCGGGACAGGGGAGGATACGCAGTATTTT,CASSRTGTGEDTQYF
few,TRBD2,TRBV2,TRBJ2-3,TGTGCCAGCAGTATCGGACTAGCGGGCACAGATACGCAGTATTTT,CASSIGLAGTDTQYF
NA,NA,TRBV5-6,TRBJ1-1,TGTGCCAGCAGCCCGGTTGGGCACCTTGAAGCTTTCTTT,CASSPVGHLEAFF
NA,NA,TRBV29-1,TRBJ2-5,TGCAGCGTTGAAAAGGGGGGGCAGACCCAGTACTTC,CSVEKGGQTQYF
few,NA,TRBV7-2,TRBJ1-2,TGTGCCAGCAGCTTATCTCCTAAGGGTGGCTACACCTTC,CASSLSPKGGYTF
many,NA,TRBV7-2,TRBJ2-1,TGTGCCAGCAGCCCCGCAAGCTCCTACAATGAGCAGTTCTTC,CASSPASSYNEQFF
few,TRBD2,TRBV6-1,TRBJ2-7,TGTGCCAGACTAGCGGGCCACCACGAGCAGTACTTC,CARLAGHHEQYF
few,NA,TRBV4-1,TRBJ2-3,TGCGCCAGCAGCCACGACGGATCAGCAGATACGCAGTATTTT,CASSHDGSADTQYF
NA,NA,TRBV6-6,TRBJ1-1,TGTGCCAGCATCCCAGAGATCTTTGGCAACACTGAAGCTTTCTTT,CASIPEIFGNTEAFF
NA,NA,TRBV7-2,TRBJ2-3,TGTGCCAGCAGCTTAGCTTATACGCAGTATTTT,CASSLAYTQYF
few,NA,TRBV7-9,TRBJ2-5,TGTGCCGTGGGGCGGACGGGAGCAGAGACCCAGTACTTC,CAVGRTGAETQYF
NA,NA,TRBV28,TRBJ1-1,TGTGCCAGCAGTTTTATACGGAACACTGAAGCTTTCTTT,CASSFIRNTEAFF
NA,TRBD2,TRBV25-1,TRBJ2-1,TGTGCCAGCAGTGAATCCCAGCGGGGCTTCTACAATGAGCAGTTCTTC,CASSESQRGFYNEQFF
few,TRBD1,TRBV5-4,TRBJ1-2,TGTGCCAGCAGCTTCGAGGACAGGGGCCACACTAACTATGGCTACACCTTC,CASSFEDRGHTNYGYTF
NA,TRBD1,TRBV7-2,TRBJ1-2,TGTGCCAGCAGCTTAGCCGACAGGGCGCGGGCTGGCTACACCTTC,CASSLADRARAGYTF
few,NA,TRBV25-1,TRBJ1-4,TGTGCCAGCAGTGACCAGACAGGTAGCGGGGAAAAACTGTTTTTT,CASSDQTGSGEKLFF